This record concerns one T cell receptor beta chain sequence. Its target is not known. V shed 4 bases, J shed 8 bases, and the junction held 7 bases outside the gene matches. The CDR3 loop spans 14 amino acids. Germline-derived CDR1 and CDR2 are MNHEY and SVGAGI. These data come from a study of T cell responses to AZD1222 COVID-19 vaccine. Notes on the study in general: Spike-specific TCR breadth and depth grew following two AZD1222 doses. Seropositivity was recorded at baseline in only five to seven AZD1222 recipients. Donors were mostly white British, more females; clonal diversity possibly underestimated. Researchers took repertoire samples only after the peak T cell response had come.

Sequencing was performed with immunoSEQ multiplex PCR; in TCRdb, only in-frame clones are kept and a portion is missing. The table has 100,000 or so clones, about nine tenths seen once. The sequence was collected from an adult in good health. The sequences come from peripheral blood, collected on day 0 of AZD1222 vaccination. The chain recombines TRBV6-5 with TRBJ1-4; 7 bases line up with TRBD1. CDR3 DNA: TGTGCCAGCAGTTCCGACAGGGACAACGAAAAACTGTTTTTT. Its protein product is CASSSDRDNEKLFF.